Reported below is one T cell receptor beta chain. For repertoire sequencing, the TCR beta CDR3 regions were amplified from RNA transcripts. HTBI primers were employed in first-round RT-PCR, then a second-round multiplex PCR followed. One entry per CDR3 protein, called by TCRdb with MiXCR from the multiplex PCR reads. The repertoire holds hundreds of thousands of distinct CDR3 sequences, with 35% to 50% as singletons. The CDR3 is made up of 15 amino acids. V lost 2 bases to trimming and J lost 2 bases; unmatched junction nucleotides: 6. CDR1 and CDR2 from the germline V gene are MNHEY and SMNVEV (reference sequence). The PBMCs had their origin in 7.5 to 10 ml of fresh peripheral blood. This sample was included in a study of Graves' ophthalmopathy and Graves' hyperthyroidism.

The V and J genes are TRBV27 and TRBJ2-7, with TRBD1 matching over 7 bases. The sequence was collected from an adult man with Graves' ophthalmopathy. Input material: peripheral blood. CDR3 sequence (DNA): TGTGCCAGCAGTTTAGGGTGCCAGGGGGCCTACGAGCAGTACTTC. Amino acid sequence: CASSLGCQGAYEQYF.